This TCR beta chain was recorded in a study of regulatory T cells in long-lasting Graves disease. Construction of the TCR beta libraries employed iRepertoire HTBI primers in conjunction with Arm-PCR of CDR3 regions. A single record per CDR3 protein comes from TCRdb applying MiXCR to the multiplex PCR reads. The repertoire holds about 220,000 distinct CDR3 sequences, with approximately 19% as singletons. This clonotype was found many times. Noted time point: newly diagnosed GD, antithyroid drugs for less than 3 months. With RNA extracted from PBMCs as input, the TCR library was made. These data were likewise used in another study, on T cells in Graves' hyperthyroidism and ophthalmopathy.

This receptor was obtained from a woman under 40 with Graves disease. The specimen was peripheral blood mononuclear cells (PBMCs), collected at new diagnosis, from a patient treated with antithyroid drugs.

In DNA, the CDR3 is TGTGCCAGCGTTTCCCGGGACAGGAACACAGATACGCAGTATTTT. Translation gives CASVSRDRNTDTQYF. The J gene is TRBJ2-3, the V gene TRBV2, with 8 bases lining up with TRBD1. In germline, CDR1 is SNHLY, CDR2 FYNNEI. The CDR3 consists of 15 residues. The J segment lost 2 bases and the V segment lost 8 bases, leaving 9 bases of the junction unmatched.